Below are 29 T cell receptor beta chains sequenced from a single sample in a study of PD-1 blockade in classical Hodgkin lymphoma. Each of the patients experienced relapse following autologous stem cell transplantation, and their brentuximab vedotin exposure differed. CD4+ T cells were purified from thawed PBMCs by negative selection. Clones were read by immunoSEQ multiplex PCR, and TCRdb kept only the in-frame ones, dropping some. This sample has tens of thousands of clones, with 84% found just once. This specimen was CD4+ T cells from blood, taken at baseline. Source of these receptors: a human donor with classical Hodgkin lymphoma.

The V gene is TRBV10-3, the J gene TRBJ1-4, with 9 bases matching TRBD1. The CDR3 extends over 17 amino acids. Germline V gene sequence: CDR1 ENHRY, CDR2 SYGVKD. V was pared by 0 bases and J by 1 base, with 3 bases of the junction left unmatched. This CDR3 is CAISESDRGRTNEKLFF. DNA of the CDR3: TGTGCCATCAGTGAGTCGGACAGGGGACGAACTAATGAAAAACTGTTTTTT.

The rearrangement links TRBV18 to TRBJ1-1, with D unresolved. CDR3 size: 14 residues. The V gene lost 4 bases and the J gene lost 5 bases, with 14 bases spanning the gap. Germline CDR1 KGHSH, CDR2 LQKENI. The CDR3 here is CASSRDQAGTEAFF. CDR3 in DNA: TGTGCCAGCTCACGCGACCAGGCGGGTACTGAAGCTTTCTTT. Supplemented by reference TRBV18 and TRBJ1-1, the full variable domain reads NAGVMQNPRHLVRRRGQEARLRCSPMKGHSHVYWYRQLPEEGLKFMVYLQKENIIDESGMPKERFSAEFPKEGPSILRIQQVVRGDSAAYFCASSRDQAGTEAFFGQGTRLTVV.

The V gene is TRBV9, the J gene TRBJ1-1; a possible D gene is TRBD1 (6 bases). Trimming took 2 bases from V and 6 from J, leaving 14 bases between them. From germline, CDR1 is SGDLS and CDR2 YYNGEE. The CDR3 has 14 amino acids. The CDR3 loop is CASSVGALVPEAFF. The CDR3 nucleotides are TGTGCCAGCAGCGTGGGGGCACTGGTCCCTGAAGCTTTCTTT.

There are a few counts of this clone. The rearrangement links TRBV19 to TRBJ1-1; maybe TRBD1 (6 bases). The V end was cut by 5 bases, the J end by 0 bases, with 10 bases between. The CDR3 contains 14 residues. CDR1 is LNHDA, CDR2 SQIVND, per germline (reference sequence). CDR3 sequence reads: CASSATGVNTEAFF. CDR3 nucleotides: TGTGCCAGTAGTGCGACAGGAGTGAACACTGAAGCTTTCTTT.

The chain joins TRBV6-5 to TRBJ1-1; D remains ambiguous. The V gene's germline CDR1 is MNHEY and CDR2 SVGAGI. Trimming cost V 0 bases and J 11 bases, with 13 bases left between them. CDR3 length equals 13 residues. The CDR3 coding sequence is TGTGCCAGCAGTTACTCGAGGACCTTTGAGGCTTTCTTT. This gives the protein CASSYSRTFEAFF.

This sequence joins TRBV7-9 and TRBJ1-2; 9 bases agree with TRBD1. Germline V gene lookup returns CDR1 SEHNR and CDR2 FQNEAQ (reference sequence). Trimming at V came to 5 bases and at J to 4 bases, leaving 8 bases not matched to a gene. The CDR3 sequence is 15 residues long. The chain's CDR3 is CASSARTGEVYGYTF. The CDR3 region has the DNA TGTGCCAGCAGCGCCCGGACAGGGGAAGTCTATGGCTACACCTTC.

The chain is built from TRBV6-5 and TRBJ2-2; no firm D call. V was trimmed by 2 bases and J by 6 bases, leaving 1 base between them. This CDR3 contains 11 residues. Germline assignment: CDR1 MNHEY and CDR2 SVGAGI. The CDR3 spells CASSYAGELFF. CDR3 nucleotide sequence: TGTGCCAGCAGTTACGCCGGGGAGCTGTTTTTT.

V and J are TRBV28 and TRBJ1-2; TRBD1 might be the D (5 bases). Germline V gives CDR1 MDHEN, CDR2 SYDVKM. The CDR3 totals 13 residues. The V end was cut by 7 bases, the J end by 8 bases, with 17 bases between. In nucleotides, the CDR3 is TGTGCCAGCACCACGGGGGAAGGCGGGGGCTACACCTTC. As protein: CASTTGEGGGYTF.

The chain joins TRBV14 to TRBJ2-5, with 11 bases identical to TRBD1. CDR1 SGHDN and CDR2 FVKESK come from the germline V gene. Trimming cost V 8 bases and J 1 base; bases outside gene matches: 6. The CDR3 runs to 15 residues. CDR3 sequence reads: CASRPGQGVQETQYF. CDR3 coding DNA: TGTGCCAGCCGACCGGGACAGGGGGTCCAAGAGACCCAGTACTTC.

This clone has a handful of counts. This sequence joins TRBV7-3 and TRBJ1-1; 7 bases map to TRBD1. The CDR3 is 14 amino acids. The ends lost 4 bases at V and 4 bases at J; junction bases unmatched: 6. Germline loops: CDR1 SGHTA, CDR2 FQGTGA. Written as DNA, the CDR3 is TGTGCCAGCAGCTCGCAGGGGGGCGGCACTGAAGCTTTCTTT. It yields the protein CASSSQGGGTEAFF.

This rearrangement joins TRBV7-2 to TRBJ1-5; D gene unclear. CDR3 size: 13 residues. Germline-derived CDR1 and CDR2 are SGHTA and FQGNSA. Trimming removed 3 bases at V and 3 bases at J, with 6 bases between. CDR3 in DNA: TGTGCCAGCAGCTTGTTTTTCAATCAGCCCCAGCATTTT. This sequence encodes CASSLFFNQPQHF.

A few counts support this clone. The chain employs TRBV5-1 and TRBJ1-6; no clear D. V gave up 0 bases and J gave up 7 bases, with 5 bases separating them. The CDR3 covers 13 residues. The germline V gene encodes CDR1 SGHRS and CDR2 YFSETQ. The chain's CDR3 is CASSLDRNSPLHF. DNA for the CDR3: TGCGCCAGCAGCTTGGACAGAAATTCACCCCTCCACTTT.

The chain carries TRBV7-2 and TRBJ1-4; 7 positions agree with TRBD1. The length of the CDR3 is 14 residues. The trim removed 4 bases at V and 7 bases at J, leaving 6 bases unmatched. The germline CDR1 and CDR2 sequences are SGHTA and FQGNSA. The CDR3 region has the DNA TGTGCCAGCAGCTCAACAACAGGGGCTGAAAAACTGTTTTTT. Its protein is CASSSTTGAEKLFF. Together with reference TRBV7-2 and TRBJ1-4, the CDR3 gives the full variable domain: GAGVSQSPSNKVTEKGKDVELRCDPISGHTALYWYRQSLGQGLEFLIYFQGNSAPDKSGLPSDRFSAERTGGSVSTLTIQRTQQEDSAVYLCASSSTTGAEKLFFGSGTQLSVL.

The V call is TRBV30, the J call TRBJ1-2; D is undetermined. V lost 2 bases and J lost 5, with 9 bases in between. CDR1 and CDR2 (germline): GTSNPN, SVGIG (reference sequence). The CDR3 consists of 12 residues. The CDR3 region is CAWSTGEYGYTF. In DNA form, the CDR3 reads TGTGCCTGGAGTACCGGGGAATATGGCTACACCTTC. The whole variable domain, remainder taken from reference TRBV30 and TRBJ1-2, is SQTIHQWPATLVQPVGSPLSLECTVEGTSNPNLYWYRQAAGRGLQLLFYSVGIGQISSEVPQNLSASRPQDRQFILSSKKLLLSDSGFYLCAWSTGEYGYTFGSGTRLTVV.

The gene calls are TRBV25-1 and TRBJ2-1, with D tentatively TRBD2 (5 bases). The CDR3 contains 13 residues. Looked up from germline, CDR1 is MGHDK and CDR2 is SYGVNS. V gave up 8 bases and J gave up 6 bases, with 14 bases separating them. The CDR3 here is CASSWSGFNEQFF. The CDR3 nucleotides are TGTGCCAGCTCCTGGAGCGGTTTCAATGAGCAGTTCTTC.

The rearrangement joins TRBV29-1 to TRBJ1-2; D is ambiguous. The germline V and J ends were trimmed by 3 bases and 9 bases, with 14 bases remaining between them. The CDR3 consists of 12 residues. Germline V gene lookup returns CDR1 SQVTM and CDR2 ANQGSEA. CDR3 protein: CSVESPDGRYTF. Here the CDR3 DNA reads TGCAGCGTTGAGAGTCCAGACGGGCGCTACACCTTC.

V gene TRBV13 combines with J gene TRBJ2-1; 13 positions agree with TRBD2. The ends lost 5 bases at V and 8 bases at J; junction bases unmatched: 12. Germline CDR1 reads PRHDT; CDR2 reads FYEKMQ (reference sequence). The CDR3 length is 17 residues. CDR3 DNA sequence: TGTGCCAGCAGCCCAGGACTAGCGGGGGTGGTTCGGGATGAGCAGTTCTTC. Translating it yields CASSPGLAGVVRDEQFF. The full variable domain, its missing parts supplied by reference TRBV13 and TRBJ2-1, is AAGVIQSPRHLIKEKRETATLKCYPIPRHDTVYWYQQGPGQDPQFLISFYEKMQSDKGSIPDRFSAQQFSDYHSELNMSSLELGDSALYFCASSPGLAGVVRDEQFFGPGTRLTVL.

The gene calls are TRBV4-1 and TRBJ1-5; D is perhaps TRBD1 (6 bases). Germline V gene lookup returns CDR1 MGHRA and CDR2 YSYEKL. This CDR3 has 17 amino acids. V was cut by 0 bases and J by 7 bases, with 19 bases left in between. In DNA form, the CDR3 reads TGCGCCAGCAGCCAAGAATCCCAGAGCGGGGGCGGGCAGCCCCAGCATTTT. It yields the protein CASSQESQSGGGQPQHF.

This clone was observed a single time. This chain joins TRBV7-2 and TRBJ2-2; 10 nucleotides agree with TRBD2. Trimming at V came to 9 bases and at J to 5 bases, leaving 6 bases not matched to a gene. This CDR3 is built from 14 residues. The germline V gene has CDR1 SGHTA and CDR2 FQGNSA. In DNA, the CDR3 is TGTGCCAGTTTGGCACTAGCGGGGACCGGGGAGCTGTTTTTT. Its translation is CASLALAGTGELFF.

The genes are TRBV5-5 and TRBJ2-5, with 7 positions matching TRBD1. The CDR3 is made up of 16 amino acids. CDR1 SGHKS and CDR2 YYEKEE come from the germline V gene (reference sequence). V shed 0 bases, J shed 2 bases, and the junction held 7 bases outside the gene matches. CDR3 sequence: CASSLGEGTAQETQYF. In DNA, the CDR3 is TGTGCCAGCAGCTTGGGAGAGGGGACAGCTCAAGAGACCCAGTACTTC.

The CDR3 spells CASSYSIRPRTGELFF. DNA of the CDR3: TGTGCCAGCAGTTACTCGATACGGCCCCGAACCGGGGAGCTGTTTTTT. V gene TRBV6-5 combines with J gene TRBJ2-2; unclear D gene. This CDR3 comprises 16 residues. CDR1 and CDR2 (germline): MNHEY, SVGAGI. The germline V and J ends were trimmed by 0 bases and 5 bases, with 13 bases remaining between them.

V usage is TRBV18 and J usage is TRBJ1-1, with D uncertain. Per germline, CDR1 KGHSH and CDR2 LQKENI. The V end was cut by 1 base, the J end by 1 base, with 10 bases between. The CDR3 length is 15 residues. This CDR3 reads CASSPLEGRNTEAFF. CDR3 bases: TGTGCCAGCTCACCACTGGAAGGGAGGAACACTGAAGCTTTCTTT.

Only one count was recorded for this clone. The chain has TRBV2 and TRBJ1-2, with TRBD1 matching over 10 bases. The CDR3 has 13 residues. CDR1 SNHLY and CDR2 FYNNEI come from the germline V gene. V was pared by 6 bases and J by 6 bases, with 4 bases of the junction left unmatched. CDR3 loop: CASRTGGADGYTF. CDR3 sequence (DNA): TGTGCCAGCAGGACAGGGGGCGCGGATGGCTACACCTTC.

V gene TRBV7-8 combines with J gene TRBJ1-2; D is unresolved. V lost 1 base to trimming and J lost 5 bases, with 17 bases between them. Germline lookup yields CDR1 SGHVS and CDR2 FQNEAQ. This CDR3 has 16 residues. The CDR3 is CASSLGVTGLGYGYTF. CDR3 sequence (DNA): TGTGCCAGCAGCTTAGGGGTGACGGGCTTGGGATATGGCTACACCTTC.

The CDR3 DNA is TGCGCCAGCAGCAATTCGGAGGCCCAGTACTTC. Protein: CASSNSEAQYF. The gene calls are TRBV5-1 and TRBJ2-5; the D gene is possibly TRBD2 (5 bases). Trimming cost V 4 bases and J 9 bases, with 10 bases left between them. The CDR3 extends over 11 amino acids. In germline, CDR1 is SGHRS, CDR2 YFSETQ.

The rearrangement joins TRBV6-6 to TRBJ1-5; D is ambiguous. Germline V gene data show CDR1 as MNHNY and CDR2 as SVGAGI (reference sequence). Trimming took off 2 bases at V and 1 base at J, with 9 bases between the two ends. The CDR3 has 15 residues. Here the CDR3 DNA reads TGTGCCAGCAGTTACCTACGGGGAAGCAATCAGCCCCAGCATTTT. Its translation: CASSYLRGSNQPQHF.

This chain links TRBV7-2 with TRBJ1-2, with D possibly being TRBD1 (5 bases). The germline V gene encodes CDR1 SGHTA and CDR2 FQGNSA. The V end lost 1 base, the J end lost 4 bases, and 16 bases lay between the germline ends. CDR3 size: 16 residues. The CDR3 spells CASSLGGSLRSYGYTF. DNA of the CDR3: TGTGCCAGCAGCTTAGGGGGGTCATTAAGGAGCTATGGCTACACCTTC.

The chain employs TRBV9 and TRBJ1-4, with D tentatively TRBD1 (5 bases). The ends were cut back, 4 bases at V and 8 bases at J, with 18 bases in the middle. The CDR3 sequence is 15 residues long. Germline values: CDR1 SGDLS, CDR2 YYNGEE. CDR3 loop: CASSPTGTLNEKLFF. The CDR3 region has the DNA TGTGCCAGCAGCCCGACGGGGACTTTAAACGAAAAACTGTTTTTT.

The J gene is TRBJ1-2, the V gene TRBV7-3; the D is unclear. Germline V gene sequence: CDR1 SGHTA, CDR2 FQGTGA. This CDR3 comprises 15 residues. V was trimmed by 2 bases and J by 4 bases, leaving 14 bases between them. CDR3 residues: CASSLAPTAPYGYTF. The CDR3 nucleotides are TGTGCCAGCAGCTTAGCGCCAACAGCCCCCTATGGCTACACCTTC.